This T cell receptor beta chain was profiled in a study of graft-versus-host responses after intestinal transplantation. Study-level information: For two to four years after anti-thymocyte globulin induction, all recipients took tacrolimus and steroids.

This CDR3 has 16 residues. CDR1 is SGHNT, CDR2 YYREEE, per germline (reference sequence). V shed 5 bases, J shed 2 bases, and the junction held 10 bases outside the gene matches. The sample holds one count of this clone. Its antigen is as yet unknown. Repertoires were generated with immunoSEQ multiplex PCR, while TCRdb's copy carries only in-frame clones and drops some. Of 50,000 to 75,000 clones listed, around 92% are singletons. The rearrangement uses TRBV5-4 and TRBJ2-3; 8 bases match TRBD1. This specimen consisted of unstimulated CD4+ T cells sorted from spleen or lymph node cells, obtained before transplant. This clonotype originated in a human donor who was the organ donor for an intestinal transplant. The CDR3: CASRGQTGVYTDTQYF. DNA for the CDR3: TGTGCCAGCAGGGGGCAGACAGGGGTGTACACAGATACGCAGTATTTT.